Below are 27 T cell receptor beta chains sequenced from a single sample in a study of T cell responses to AZD1222 COVID-19 vaccine. TCRdb's copy holds only in-frame clones and misses some; the assay was immunoSEQ multiplex PCR. The data contain 150,000 or so clones, under 95% of them singletons. The sequences come from peripheral blood, collected 28 days after the second AZD1222 dose. The receptors derive from an adult who received the AZD1222 COVID-19 vaccine.

This clone was seen a handful of times. This rearrangement joins TRBV3-1 (or the pseudogene TRBV3-2) to TRBJ1-2, with D possibly being TRBD1 (6 bases). Germline V gives CDR1 LGHDT, CDR2 YNNKEL (reference sequence). V was trimmed by 5 bases and J by 4 bases, leaving 14 bases between them. The CDR3 loop spans 14 amino acids. CDR3 protein: CASSARDNFYGYTF. Written as DNA, the CDR3 is TGTGCCAGCAGCGCCCGGGACAACTTCTATGGCTACACCTTC.

V gene TRBV6-5 combines with J gene TRBJ1-3, with D possibly matching TRBD1 (5 bases). This CDR3 spans 14 amino acids. V lost 9 bases to trimming and J lost 0 bases, with 12 bases between them. The germline CDR1 and CDR2 sequences are MNHEY and SVGAGI. CDR3 loop: CASEQETSGNTIYF. The CDR3, as DNA: TGTGCCAGTGAACAGGAGACCTCTGGAAACACCATATATTTT.

The chain joins TRBV7-9 to TRBJ2-1; 7 bases fit TRBD2. CDR3 size: 13 residues. J gave up 5 bases and V 2 bases, and 0 bases lay outside the gene matches. The germline V gene has CDR1 SEHNR and CDR2 FQNEAQ (reference sequence). CDR3 bases: TGTGCCAGCAGCTTAACTAGCGACAATGAGCAGTTCTTC. It encodes CASSLTSDNEQFF.

The chain carries TRBV27 and TRBJ2-5; D might be TRBD2 (6 bases). Germline lookup yields CDR1 MNHEY and CDR2 SMNVEV (reference sequence). Trimming stripped 2 bases from V and 2 bases from J, with 12 bases between. This CDR3 has 15 amino acids. The CDR3 DNA sequence: TGTGCCAGCAGTTTAACTCCTGGAGGGCAAGAGACCCAGTACTTC. It translates to CASSLTPGGQETQYF.

This chain joins TRBV28 and TRBJ1-2; no definite D call. In germline, CDR1 is MDHEN, CDR2 SYDVKM. V was shortened by 6 bases and J by 8 bases, with 13 bases between the two germline ends. This CDR3 contains 12 residues. The CDR3 nucleotides read TGTGCCAGCAGCCCCGTAACTGGGGGCTACACCTTC. It yields the protein CASSPVTGGYTF.

This clone was observed a few times. The gene calls are TRBV5-4 and TRBJ1-1; D is unclear. The germline V gene has CDR1 SGHNT and CDR2 YYREEE (reference sequence). V was cut by 1 base and J by 1 base, with 5 bases left in between. The CDR3 runs 13 residues. The CDR3: CASSLTGNTEAFF. Here the CDR3 DNA reads TGTGCCAGCAGCTTGACCGGGAACACTGAAGCTTTCTTT.

The CDR3 nucleotides read TGCAGCGTTGGAGGGAGCCTTAATGGCTACACCTTC. Residues: CSVGGSLNGYTF. The chain uses TRBV29-1 and TRBJ1-2; D is undetermined. V was pared by 4 bases and J by 6 bases, with 12 bases between. CDR3 length: 12 amino acids. Germline loops: CDR1 SQVTM, CDR2 ANQGSEA. Full variable domain (missing parts from reference TRBV29-1 and TRBJ1-2): SAVISQKPSRDICQRGTSLTIQCQVDSQVTMMFWYRQQPGQSLTLIATANQGSEATYESGFVIDKFPISRPNLTFSTLTVSNMSPEDSSIYLCSVGGSLNGYTFGSGTRLTVV.

The gene calls are TRBV28 and TRBJ2-1; 12 positions match TRBD2. Germline loops: CDR1 MDHEN, CDR2 SYDVKM. The CDR3 extends over 15 amino acids. V gave up 8 bases and J gave up 2 bases; unmatched junction bases: 4. The CDR3, as DNA: TGTGCCAGCGGGAGACTAGCGGGAGCCTACAATGAGCAGTTCTTC. This encodes CASGRLAGAYNEQFF.

The J gene is TRBJ1-6, the V gene TRBV7-9; weak D call: TRBD1 (5 bases). The germline CDR1 and CDR2 sequences are SEHNR and FQNEAQ (reference sequence). The CDR3 extends over 14 amino acids. V was clipped by 6 bases and J by 4 bases, with 10 bases between them. The CDR3 region has the DNA TGTGCCAGCAGTTGGACAAGTTATAATTCACCCCTCCACTTT. Residues: CASSWTSYNSPLHF.

The chain links TRBV7-2 to TRBJ1-3, with 7 nucleotides matching TRBD1. V dropped 6 bases and J dropped 4; count of bases not matched to a gene: 6. There are 14 residues in the CDR3. Per the germline V gene, CDR1 is SGHTA and CDR2 is FQGNSA. The CDR3 here is CASRVGTAGNTIYF. CDR3 coding DNA: TGTGCCAGCAGAGTCGGGACAGCCGGAAACACCATATATTTT. Drawing the rest from reference TRBV7-2 and TRBJ1-3, the complete variable domain is GAGVSQSPSNKVTEKGKDVELRCDPISGHTALYWYRQSLGQGLEFLIYFQGNSAPDKSGLPSDRFSAERTGGSVSTLTIQRTQQEDSAVYLCASRVGTAGNTIYFGEGSWLTVV.

The chain employs TRBV30 and TRBJ1-2, with D uncertain. This CDR3 contains 12 residues. Germline loops: CDR1 GTSNPN, CDR2 SVGIG (reference sequence). V was pared by 3 bases and J by 4 bases, with 9 bases between. The CDR3 DNA follows: TGTGCCTGGAGACAAGCGGGCTATGGCTACACCTTC. Its translation is CAWRQAGYGYTF.

The chain links TRBV18 to TRBJ2-1; 10 bases map to TRBD1. Germline-derived CDR1 and CDR2 are KGHSH and LQKENI. Germline trimming cut 2 bases from V and 6 bases from J; bases unmatched to any gene: 4. The CDR3 has 15 residues. CDR3 coding DNA: TGTGCCAGCTCACCAGCCGGGACAGGGGTCAATGAGCAGTTCTTC. Translated: CASSPAGTGVNEQFF.

This chain connects TRBV27 to TRBJ2-1; 7 bases line up with TRBD1. J gave up 5 bases and V 4 bases, and 11 bases lay outside the gene matches. The CDR3 is made up of 16 amino acids. CDR1 is MNHEY, CDR2 SMNVEV, per germline (reference sequence). Here the CDR3 DNA reads TGTGCCAGCAGTTCCACGACAGGGTTCCTCAACAATGAGCAGTTCTTC. Its translation is CASSSTTGFLNNEQFF.

The genes are TRBV6-2 or TRBV6-3 and TRBJ2-1; TRBD2 is a possible D gene (6 bases). The V gene's germline CDR1 is MNHEY and CDR2 SVGEGT. Trimming stripped 0 bases from V and 6 bases from J, with 9 bases between. The CDR3 has 14 residues. The CDR3 here is CASSYSGGPNEQFF. In DNA form, the CDR3 reads TGTGCCAGCAGTTACTCGGGGGGACCCAATGAGCAGTTCTTC.

The count of this clone is one. The genes are TRBV5-1 and TRBJ1-1; 8 bases align to TRBD1. The germline gives CDR1 SGHRS, CDR2 YFSETQ. The CDR3 runs to 14 residues. V shed 5 bases and J 9 bases; nucleotides not matched to a gene: 12. CDR3 region: CASRTGTGLKQAFF. CDR3 sequence (DNA): TGCGCCAGCAGAACCGGGACAGGCCTCAAGCAAGCTTTCTTT.

The rearrangement uses TRBV18 and TRBJ2-7, with D maybe TRBD2 (6 bases). CDR1 is KGHSH, CDR2 LQKENI, per germline. The CDR3 is made up of 13 amino acids. Trimming stripped 1 base from V and 7 bases from J, with 11 bases between. The DNA of the CDR3 is TGTGCCAGCTCACCACTGTTCCGGGAGGAGCAGTACTTC. Its translation is CASSPLFREEQYF.

The chain has TRBV27 and TRBJ1-1, with D hard to call. The CDR3 runs 13 residues. CDR1 and CDR2 (germline): MNHEY, SMNVEV (reference sequence). V was shortened by 3 bases and J by 0 bases, with 5 bases between the two germline ends. CDR3 DNA sequence: TGTGCCAGCAGTTTGACCATGAACACTGAAGCTTTCTTT. It is translated as CASSLTMNTEAFF.

This chain links TRBV20-1 with TRBJ1-3; D is perhaps TRBD1 (5 bases). V dropped 3 bases and J dropped 11 bases, with 17 bases sitting between them. This CDR3 is built from 13 residues. The germline V gene encodes CDR1 DFQATT and CDR2 SNEGSKA (reference sequence). CDR3 in DNA: TGCAGTGCTAGTTCTCGCGGGACGGAGGCCATATATTTT. Translated, it gives CSASSRGTEAIYF.

The chain couples TRBV4-1 to TRBJ2-3, with D perhaps given as TRBD1 or TRBD2 (5 bases each). With 10 bases removed from V and 2 bases from J, the gap between germline ends came to 28 bases. Germline V gene data show CDR1 as MGHRA and CDR2 as YSYEKL. CDR3 size: 18 residues. The CDR3 nucleotides read TGCGCCACCCGGGGTGGGGCGACAAACCGCTACTACACAGATACGCAGTATTTT. It codes for CATRGGATNRYYTDTQYF.

In DNA form, the CDR3 reads TGTGCCAGCAGTTTACGGGACAGGGGGCCATATGGCTACACCTTC. It specifies CASSLRDRGPYGYTF. The chain carries TRBV28 and TRBJ1-2; 12 bases match TRBD1. Per germline, CDR1 MDHEN and CDR2 SYDVKM. J lost 5 bases, V lost 2 bases, and 3 bases had no gene match. The CDR3 is 15 residues long.

The genes are TRBV5-1 and TRBJ2-4, with a weak D call TRBD1 (5 bases). Germline-derived CDR1 and CDR2 are SGHRS and YFSETQ. This CDR3 spans 15 amino acids. Trimming stripped 0 bases from V and 7 bases from J, with 14 bases between. The CDR3 DNA reads as TGCGCCAGCAGCTTGGAACCATTGGCAGGGAACATTCAGTACTTC. Translated, it gives CASSLEPLAGNIQYF.

The rearrangement uses TRBV4-1 and TRBJ2-3, with 9 bases fitting TRBD2. In germline, CDR1 is MGHRA, CDR2 YSYEKL. V lost 4 bases, J lost 2 bases, and 10 bases stayed unmatched. The CDR3 covers 17 residues. The CDR3 region has the DNA TGCGCCAGCAGCCCCCAAGGAGCGGGGGGAAACACAGATACGCAGTATTTT. Translation: CASSPQGAGGNTDTQYF.

V usage is TRBV7-2 and J usage is TRBJ1-4; D is uncertain. The CDR3 contains 15 residues. V was clipped by 5 bases and J by 4 bases, with 14 bases between them. Germline assignment: CDR1 SGHTA and CDR2 FQGNSA. The CDR3 is CASSTRSGDNEKLFF. CDR3 sequence (DNA): TGTGCCAGCAGCACACGAAGTGGGGATAATGAAAAACTGTTTTTT.

This clone has a handful of counts. This chain joins TRBV10-3 and TRBJ1-2; the D gene is possibly TRBD1 (6 bases). Germline CDR1 and CDR2: ENHRY and SYGVKD. The V and J ends lost 4 bases and 6 bases respectively, with 15 bases between them. The CDR3 is 14 residues long. CDR3 bases: TGTGCCATCAGTGGGGGTACAGGGCAGGATGGCTACACCTTC. Its protein product is CAISGGTGQDGYTF.

The chain links TRBV5-1 to TRBJ1-3; no reliable D call. V lost 0 bases, J lost 0 bases, and 7 bases lay in between. The germline gives CDR1 SGHRS, CDR2 YFSETQ. The CDR3 consists of 15 residues. CDR3 DNA: TGCGCCAGCAGCTTGGAACGGAACTCTGGAAACACCATATATTTT. Residues: CASSLERNSGNTIYF.

Here the CDR3 reads CASFRAGENYGYTF. The CDR3 bases are TGTGCCAGCTTCAGGGCGGGAGAGAACTATGGCTACACCTTC. This chain joins TRBV6-5 and TRBJ1-2, with a weak D call TRBD1 (5 bases). Trimming removed 8 bases from V and 2 bases from J, with 15 bases in between. The CDR3 totals 14 residues. CDR1 MNHEY and CDR2 SVGAGI come from the germline V gene.

The J gene is TRBJ1-5, the V gene TRBV19, with D possibly matching TRBD1 (6 bases). This CDR3 region has 12 residues. Trimming left V 5 bases short and J 4 bases short, with 6 bases between. The germline V gene encodes CDR1 LNHDA and CDR2 SQIVND (reference sequence). The CDR3 sequence is CASSDRNQPQHF. CDR3 coding DNA: TGTGCCAGTAGTGACAGGAATCAGCCCCAGCATTTT.